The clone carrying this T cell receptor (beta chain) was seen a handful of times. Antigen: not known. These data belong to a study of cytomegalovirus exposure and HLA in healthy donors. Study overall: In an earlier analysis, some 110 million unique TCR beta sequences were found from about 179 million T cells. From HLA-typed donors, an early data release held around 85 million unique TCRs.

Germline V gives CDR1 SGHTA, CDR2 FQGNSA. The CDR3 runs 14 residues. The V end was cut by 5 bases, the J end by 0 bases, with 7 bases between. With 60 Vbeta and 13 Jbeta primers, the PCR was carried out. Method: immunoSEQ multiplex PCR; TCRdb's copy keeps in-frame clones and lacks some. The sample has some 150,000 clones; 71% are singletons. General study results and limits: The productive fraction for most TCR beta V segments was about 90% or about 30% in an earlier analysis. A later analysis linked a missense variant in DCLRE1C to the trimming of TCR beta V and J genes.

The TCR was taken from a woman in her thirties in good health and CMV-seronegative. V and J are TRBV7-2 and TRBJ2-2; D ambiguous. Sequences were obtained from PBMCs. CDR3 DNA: TGTGCCAGCAGCCCCGACTCGAACACCGGGGAGCTGTTTTTT. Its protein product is CASSPDSNTGELFF.